This T cell receptor beta chain was documented in a study of shared clonotypes between healthy human individuals. The study, taken as a whole, reports: Clonotype sharing among donors likely depends on sequencing depth.

V shed 4 bases, J shed 5 bases, and the junction held 6 bases outside the gene matches. The germline gives CDR1 SGHRS, CDR2 YFSETQ. There are 14 residues in the CDR3. Of note for this clone: No antigen is known for it.

For every subset, genomic DNA was evenly distributed across several immunoSEQ plates. Generated by immunoSEQ multiplex PCR, the TCRdb table keeps only in-frame clones and is missing some. The sample holds about 1,800,000 clones, approximately 94% seen once. Positive CCR7 selection of CD45RO-negative cells yielded the naive CD8 cells, and terminally differentiated effector memory CD45RA+ cells were excluded. The chain has TRBV5-1 and TRBJ2-5; 9 nucleotides match TRBD1. The sequenced sample consisted of naive CD8+ T cells sorted from blood. This TCR was recovered from a man aged 18 to 29 in good health. CDR3 sequence (DNA): TGCGCCAGCAGCATGACAGGGGGATGGGAGACCCAGTACTTC. It encodes CASSMTGGWETQYF.